This T cell receptor (beta chain) came from a study of blood T cells in healthy people across ages (dated by TCRdb to the mid-2010s). Describing the broader study: Template switching captured roughly one uniquely barcoded TCR beta cDNA molecule per two T cells in model experiments. To track age-related changes in TCR beta repertoire diversity, the study relied on deep sequencing normalized with unique cDNA molecular identifiers. The donors were divided into four age groups: young (average approximately 15 years), middle-aged (about 40), aged (around 67) and long-lived (roughly 82). Two additional independent replicas of 1 million unique cDNA reads from the same blood draw were analyzed for two donors (one aged 18 to 29 and one aged 80 or older). To avoid experimental bias, donors of different ages were spread randomly across the sequencing lanes. General conclusions and limits of the study: The long-lived group showed more naive CD4+ T cells, fewer expanded clones and increased TCR diversity than the aged group, suggesting age selection. Estimates of total diversity from one million sequenced T cells were regarded as lower bounds and underestimates. Because donor CMV infection status was unknown, age-related changes in expanded clonotypes were potentially confounded. As age increased, observed TCR beta diversity per million T cells dropped in a roughly linear way, and a significant reduction was already evident by age around 41. There was a strong correlation between observed TCR beta diversity and the percentage of naive T cells measured by flow cytometry. Since profiling was done on bulk unsorted PBMCs, naive and antigen-experienced compartments could not be conclusively compared.

Donors were about 36 systemically healthy Caucasian individuals from Russia aged roughly 6 to 90 years. Approximately 9 milliliters of peripheral blood were collected from each donor into EDTA-treated Vacutainer tubes. PBMCs were isolated by Ficoll-Paque density-gradient centrifugation, with at least 6 million obtained per sample. Trizol reagent was used to extract total RNA from the PBMCs, yielding at least 5 micrograms per sample. The percentages of naive CD45RAhigh/CD27high T cells were determined by flow cytometry on a PBMC aliquot from every donor. This clonotype was observed a few times. Its antigen target is currently unknown. Per-nucleotide qualities are absent, and no much larger clonotype sits a single base away. Inclusive of the bounding cysteine and phenylalanine, the CDR3 is 15 residues long. Only the CDR3 region is kept as DNA, spanning 45 bases read in frame from base 1. Reading the germline V gene gives CDR1 SGDLS and CDR2 YYNGEE. V loses 0 bases of germline sequence and J loses 1 base, and the interval between the two ends is 11 bases.

Receptor amplification or capture employed 5' RACE. Sequencing instrument: Illumina HiSeq 2500. A second roughly 6 to 12 cycle PCR used a sample-barcoded 5' primer and a J-beta primer mix. A unique molecular identifier was introduced onto each TCR beta cDNA molecule by a template-switch 5' adaptor carrying 12 random nucleotides. Each sample yielded at least 3 million CDR3-containing paired-end reads. First-strand cDNA synthesis was performed from all RNA using the Mint cDNA synthesis kit, with priming by a TRBC-specific oligonucleotide. After uracil-DNA glycosylase treatment, a first 18-cycle PCR used universal primers M1SS and BC2_uni_R on all cDNA. Turning to the authors' computational methods: For normalization, 1 million high-quality reads, each with a distinct molecular identifier, were randomly selected from each sample. Instead of being binned into consensus sequences, reads with shared molecular identifiers were discarded. MiTCR, set to a Q25 quality threshold and the strictest error-elimination algorithm, was used for CDR3 identification, clonotype clustering and error correction. A nonparametric unseen species model with Euler transformation was used to estimate a lower bound on total TCR beta diversity. TCRdb took the public reads, trimmed them with fastp at Q25, ran MiXCR for clone calling and kept in-frame beta chains. Here each entry gathers all rows of one CDR3 protein and keeps the most common genes and DNA. Here the V and J calls rest on TCRdb's processing, not on the authors' analysis. This sample is represented by over 950,000 distinct CDR3 sequences; around two fifths of them were singletons. Roughly 13% of the sample comes from the top ten.

The V and J segments used are TRBV9 and TRBJ2-7, with no reliable assignment of the D segment. Sequenced sample: blood. The TCR comes from a man aged 18 to 35 in good health. The CDR3 sequence is CASSVGLPPSYEQYF. The DNA is as follows: TGTGCCAGCAGCGTAGGTCTACCCCCTTCCTACGAGCAGTACTTC.